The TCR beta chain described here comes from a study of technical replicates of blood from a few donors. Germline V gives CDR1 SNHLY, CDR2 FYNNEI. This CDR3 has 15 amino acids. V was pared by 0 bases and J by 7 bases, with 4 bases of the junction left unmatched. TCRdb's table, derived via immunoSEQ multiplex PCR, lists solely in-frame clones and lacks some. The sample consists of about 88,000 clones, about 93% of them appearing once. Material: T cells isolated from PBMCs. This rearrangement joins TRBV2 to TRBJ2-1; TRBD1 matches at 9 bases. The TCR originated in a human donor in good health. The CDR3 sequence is CASSEATGGWNEQFF. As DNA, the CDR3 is TGTGCCAGCAGTGAAGCTACAGGGGGCTGGAATGAGCAGTTCTTC.